This TCR beta chain was profiled in a study of identical twins. General observations from the study: While abundant cord blood beta clonotypes carried fewer insertions, memory repertoires showed no such pattern. An excess of low generation probability was shown by twin-shared out-of-frame alpha sequences. Twins' excess sharing was less marked for out-of-frame beta sequences.

In every case, the donor was a healthy Caucasian. The CDR3 spans 11 residues. Per germline, CDR1 MGHDK and CDR2 SYGVNS. The V end lost 0 bases, the J end lost 11 bases, and 8 bases lay between the germline ends. TCRdb re-called the 5' RACE reads through MiXCR, storing one row per CDR3 protein. The sample includes roughly 490,000 distinct CDR3 sequences, around 15% of them seen just once. A remark on this clonotype: Its matching antigen is unknown.

The sample was also linked to a second study, of yellow fever vaccine responses in identical twins.

V gene TRBV25-1 combines with J gene TRBJ2-7, with a weak D call TRBD2 (5 bases). The sequenced sample was CD4+ T cells sorted from blood. The TCR sequence derives from a woman aged 18-29 years in good health. CDR3 bases: TGTGCCAGCAGTGAATACGGGGTCGAGTACTTC. Encoded protein: CASSEYGVEYF.